Sequencing of this TCR beta chain was carried out in a study of post-analysis software for immune sequencing data. Study context: Courses of disease covered relapsing-remitting, secondary progressive and progressive-relapsing multiple sclerosis. Study-wide results and caveats: There were about five TRBV segments more frequent in patients than controls, and TRBV5-6, TRBV5-1 and TRBV20-1 were among them. There was significantly lower normalized Chao1 diversity in multiple sclerosis patients than in controls. Pronounced co-clustering by F measure was evident among identically batched samples.

As to this clonotype: Its matching antigen is unknown.

The trim removed 3 bases at V and 4 bases at J, leaving 6 bases unmatched. There are 15 residues in the CDR3. CDR1 and CDR2 (germline): DFQATT, SNEGSKA (reference sequence). Every TCR beta cDNA library bore unique molecular identifiers. It was from roughly 1 to 10 million T cells that about half a million cDNA molecules came. TCRdb processed the PCR reads anew with MiXCR; each CDR3 protein has one entry. The profile shows 650,000 to 850,000 distinct CDR3 sequences, under 70% of them singletons. The sequence was obtained from a girl between 5 and 17 years old with multiple sclerosis. The V and J genes are TRBV20-1 and TRBJ2-1, with 10 bases fitting TRBD2. Specimen: blood. The CDR3, as DNA: TGCAGTGCTAGGGGGGAACTAGCGGGATACAATGAGCAGTTCTTC. Protein: CSARGELAGYNEQFF.